This T cell receptor beta chain was obtained from a study of blood T cells in healthy people across ages. The V gene's germline CDR1 is MNHNS and CDR2 SASEGT. Between the trimmed V and J ends, which lost 5 bases and 4 bases, there was a span of 10 bases. This CDR3 region has 13 residues. This clonotype has just a few counts. A second PCR of roughly 6 to 12 cycles used a sample-barcoded 5' primer and a J-beta primer mix. TCRdb ran MiXCR on the 5' RACE reads and lists one entry per CDR3 protein. The sample has about 1.1 million distinct CDR3 sequences; under 40% are singletons. The sample taken for sequencing was blood. This clonotype was obtained from a man younger than 35 in good health. The chain recombines TRBV6-1 with TRBJ2-3; D uncertain. The CDR3 sequence: CASSLLIPDTQYF. Here the CDR3 DNA reads TGTGCCAGCAGTCTACTAATCCCAGATACGCAGTATTTT.